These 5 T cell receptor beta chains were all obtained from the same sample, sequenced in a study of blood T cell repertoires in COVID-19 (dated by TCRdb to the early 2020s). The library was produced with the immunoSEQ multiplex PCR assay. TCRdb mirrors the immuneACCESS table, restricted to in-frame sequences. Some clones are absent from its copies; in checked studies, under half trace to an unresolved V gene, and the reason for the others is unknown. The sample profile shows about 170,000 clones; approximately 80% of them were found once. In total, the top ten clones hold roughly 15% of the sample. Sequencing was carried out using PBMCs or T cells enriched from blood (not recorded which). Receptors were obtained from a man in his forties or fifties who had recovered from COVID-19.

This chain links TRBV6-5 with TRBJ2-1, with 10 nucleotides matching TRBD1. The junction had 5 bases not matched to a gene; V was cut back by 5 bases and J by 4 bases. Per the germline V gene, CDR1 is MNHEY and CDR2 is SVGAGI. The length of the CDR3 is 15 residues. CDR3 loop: CASSTDRGLYNEQFF. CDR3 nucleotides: TGTGCCAGCAGTACCGACAGGGGGCTTTACAATGAGCAGTTCTTC.

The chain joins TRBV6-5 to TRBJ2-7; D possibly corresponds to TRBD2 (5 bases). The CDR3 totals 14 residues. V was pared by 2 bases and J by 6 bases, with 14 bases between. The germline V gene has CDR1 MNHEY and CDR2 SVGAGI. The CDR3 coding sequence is TGTGCCAGCAGTTACCCAGAACGGGGATCCGAGCAGTACTTC. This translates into CASSYPERGSEQYF.

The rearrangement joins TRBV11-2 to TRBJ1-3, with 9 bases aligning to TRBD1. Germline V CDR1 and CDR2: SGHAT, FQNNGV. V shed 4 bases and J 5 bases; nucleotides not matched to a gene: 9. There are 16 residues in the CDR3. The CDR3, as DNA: TGTGCCAGCAGCTCGGGACCGGGACAGGGAAGAAACACCATATATTTT. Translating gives CASSSGPGQGRNTIYF.

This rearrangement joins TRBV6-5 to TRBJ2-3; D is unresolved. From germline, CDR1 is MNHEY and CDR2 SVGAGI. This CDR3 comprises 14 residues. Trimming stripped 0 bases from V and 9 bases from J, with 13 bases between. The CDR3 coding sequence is TGTGCCAGCAGTTACTCGAGCCGAGCGCAGACGCAGTATTTT. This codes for CASSYSSRAQTQYF.

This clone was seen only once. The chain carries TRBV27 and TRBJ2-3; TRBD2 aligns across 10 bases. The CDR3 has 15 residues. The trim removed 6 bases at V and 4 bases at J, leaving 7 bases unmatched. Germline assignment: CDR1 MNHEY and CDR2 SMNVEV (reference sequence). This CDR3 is CASRSGGAGADTQYF. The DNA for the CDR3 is TGTGCCAGCAGGAGCGGGGGGGCCGGGGCAGATACGCAGTATTTT.